This is a list of T cell receptor beta chains from one sample in a study of T cell responses to AZD1222 COVID-19 vaccine. Libraries were prepared by immunoSEQ multiplex PCR; TCRdb keeps only in-frame clonotypes and omits some of them. The repertoire includes over 120,000 clones, approximately 92% of them detected once, and roughly 5% sits in the top ten. This sample comprised peripheral blood, obtained on day 0 of AZD1222 vaccination. These receptors were collected from an adult in good health. Both conserved end residues are part of each CDR3. The D gene is left open where the match is weak. The size of a clone is reported for some rows only, either as once, few or many, or as a class for expanded clones.

v_call: TRBV25-1
clone_size: -
d_call: -
j_call: TRBJ2-5
cdr3_nt: TGTGCCAGCAGTCTACTAGAGACCCAGTACTTC
cdr3_aa: CASSLLETQYF

v_call: TRBV11-2
clone_size: -
d_call: -
j_call: TRBJ1-5
cdr3_nt: TGTGCCAGCAGCGTGACAGGCAGCAATCAGCCCCAGCATTTT
cdr3_aa: CASSVTGSNQPQHF

v_call: TRBV3-1/TRBV3-2
clone_size: once
d_call: -
j_call: TRBJ1-1
cdr3_nt: TGTGCCAGCAGACCGACAGGTCAAGGCGCTGAAGCTTTCTTT
cdr3_aa: CASRPTGQGAEAFF

v_call: TRBV10-3
clone_size: -
d_call: TRBD1
j_call: TRBJ1-2
cdr3_nt: TGTGCCATCAGTGGTGCGGACAGGGGACGTGGTGGCTACACCTTC
cdr3_aa: CAISGADRGRGGYTF

v_call: TRBV27
clone_size: once
d_call: -
j_call: TRBJ2-3
cdr3_nt: TGTGCCAGCAGTTTATATGGGTGGCGCACAGATACGCAGTATTTT
cdr3_aa: CASSLYGWRTDTQYF

v_call: TRBV3-1/TRBV3-2
clone_size: -
d_call: TRBD1
j_call: TRBJ1-6
cdr3_nt: TGTGCCAGCAGCTCTACCGGACAGGTCTTTTCACCCCTCCACTTT
cdr3_aa: CASSSTGQVFSPLHF

v_call: TRBV18
clone_size: -
d_call: -
j_call: TRBJ1-6
cdr3_nt: TGTGCCAGCTCAGGGGATGGCAATTCACCCCTCCACTTT
cdr3_aa: CASSGDGNSPLHF

v_call: TRBV6-6
clone_size: -
d_call: -
j_call: TRBJ1-1
cdr3_nt: TGTGCCAGCAGTTCATCCAGGAACACTGAAGCTTTCTTT
cdr3_aa: CASSSSRNTEAFF

v_call: TRBV5-4
clone_size: -
d_call: -
j_call: TRBJ1-1
cdr3_nt: TGTGCCAGCAGCTTGGGACAGGATAACACTGAAGCTTTCTTT
cdr3_aa: CASSLGQDNTEAFF

v_call: TRBV6-1
clone_size: -
d_call: -
j_call: TRBJ1-5
cdr3_nt: TGTGCCAGCAGTGATTGGGTCAGGGATAGCAATCAGCCCCAGCATTTT
cdr3_aa: CASSDWVRDSNQPQHF

v_call: TRBV10-2
clone_size: -
d_call: -
j_call: TRBJ1-5
cdr3_nt: TGCGCCAGTGGGTCCGGGGGCTACCAGCCCCAGCATTTT
cdr3_aa: CASGSGGYQPQHF

v_call: TRBV29-1
clone_size: -
d_call: TRBD1
j_call: TRBJ1-1
cdr3_nt: TGCAGCGTTGGGGGACAGGGTCTGTCTGAAGCTTTCTTT
cdr3_aa: CSVGGQGLSEAFF

v_call: TRBV7-2
clone_size: -
d_call: TRBD2
j_call: TRBJ2-3
cdr3_nt: TGTGCCAGCAGCTTACGGACTAGCGGGGTTATAGATACGCAGTATTTT
cdr3_aa: CASSLRTSGVIDTQYF

v_call: TRBV19
clone_size: -
d_call: -
j_call: TRBJ1-2
cdr3_nt: TGTGCCAGTAGCCGAAATCGACCTTTGGGGACCTATGGCTACACCTTC
cdr3_aa: CASSRNRPLGTYGYTF